This TCR beta chain emerged from a study of T cells in Graves' hyperthyroidism and ophthalmopathy. Study background: Initial diagnosis, before any treatment, was when peripheral blood was collected. The study, taken as a whole, reports: Among thyroid clonotypes expanded above 0.001, most also appeared in blood.

Blood dates from first hyperthyroidism diagnosis, before any ophthalmopathy symptoms. Amplified TCR beta CDR3 regions derived from RNA transcripts. HTBI primers were employed in a first-round RT-PCR of the TCR CDR3. TCRdb reprocessed the multiplex PCR reads via MiXCR and lists one record per CDR3 protein. There are 300,000 to 450,000 distinct CDR3 sequences in the sample; more than 15% occur only once, and roughly 26% lies in the top ten. As for this clonotype: Its antigen is currently unknown.

The V and J ends lost 3 bases and 8 bases respectively, with 17 bases between them. CDR1 is SGHAT and CDR2 is FQNNGV in the germline V gene. The length of the CDR3 is 15 residues. This receptor was taken from a woman between 18 and 29 years old with Graves' hyperthyroidism that later progressed to Graves' ophthalmopathy. The specimen sequenced was blood. The genes are TRBV11-2 and TRBJ2-4; TRBD2 might be the D (6 bases). For the CDR3, the DNA is TGTGCCAGCAGCTTTACCGGGACTTCCTGGGACATTCAGTACTTC. This translates into CASSFTGTSWDIQYF.